A selection of T cell receptor beta chains follows, all from one sample in a study of blood T cell repertoires in COVID-19. Data came from immunoSEQ multiplex PCR; TCRdb stores just in-frame clones and leaves some out. The sample lists around 300,000 clones; about 83% were seen once. The material sequenced was peripheral blood. Receptors were obtained from a man aged 25-45 years with active or convalescent COVID-19. Both conserved end residues are part of each CDR3. The D gene is left open where the match is weak. Only some rows state a clone size, as once, few, many or a class for expanded clones.

clone_size: NA
v_call: TRBV5-1
j_call: TRBJ2-7
d_call: NA
cdr3_nt: TGCGCCAGCAGGATACAGGGCGGGGGCGAGCAGTACTTC
cdr3_aa: CASRIQGGGEQYF

clone_size: NA
v_call: TRBV15
j_call: TRBJ2-1
d_call: NA
cdr3_nt: TGTGCCACCAGCAGGGGCAATTACAATGAGCAGTTCTTC
cdr3_aa: CATSRGNYNEQFF

clone_size: NA
v_call: TRBV5-8
j_call: TRBJ2-1
d_call: TRBD2
cdr3_nt: TGTGCCAGCAGCTTGTATCTAGCGGGGGGGCCTAGGGAGCAGTTCTTC
cdr3_aa: CASSLYLAGGPREQFF

clone_size: NA
v_call: TRBV11-2
j_call: TRBJ2-5
d_call: TRBD1
cdr3_nt: TGTGCCAGCAGCCCTAGGGGGCACGAAGAGACCCAGTACTTC
cdr3_aa: CASSPRGHEETQYF

clone_size: NA
v_call: TRBV5-1
j_call: TRBJ2-2
d_call: TRBD2
cdr3_nt: TGCGCCAGCAGCTTGCTAGCGGGGAACACCGGGGAGCTGTTTTTT
cdr3_aa: CASSLLAGNTGELFF

clone_size: NA
v_call: TRBV30
j_call: TRBJ1-1
d_call: NA
cdr3_nt: TGTGCCTGGAGCGGCGGGAACACTGAAGCTTTCTTT
cdr3_aa: CAWSGGNTEAFF

clone_size: few
v_call: TRBV6-5
j_call: TRBJ1-4
d_call: NA
cdr3_nt: TGTGCCAGTCGACAGGATCTTAATAATGAAAAACTGTTTTTT
cdr3_aa: CASRQDLNNEKLFF

clone_size: NA
v_call: TRBV20-1
j_call: TRBJ1-1
d_call: NA
cdr3_nt: TGCAGTGCTAGTGAATCCGGCCAGGCGAACACTGAAGCTTTCTTT
cdr3_aa: CSASESGQANTEAFF

clone_size: NA
v_call: TRBV4-1
j_call: TRBJ1-4
d_call: NA
cdr3_nt: TGCGCCAGCAGCCCTAAACTGAGAGGGGAAAAACTGTTTTTT
cdr3_aa: CASSPKLRGEKLFF

clone_size: NA
v_call: TRBV30
j_call: TRBJ1-4
d_call: NA
cdr3_nt: TGTGCCTGGAGCGCCCTTCCGAAGAACGGATGGGAGAATGAAAAACTGTTTTTT
cdr3_aa: CAWSALPKNGWENEKLFF

clone_size: NA
v_call: TRBV19
j_call: TRBJ2-5
d_call: NA
cdr3_nt: TGTGCCAGTAGTATGGTCGGGATCCAAGAGACCCAGTACTTC
cdr3_aa: CASSMVGIQETQYF

clone_size: NA
v_call: TRBV27
j_call: TRBJ2-1
d_call: TRBD2
cdr3_nt: TGTGCCAGCAGTTTACCGGGAGGCCCTCGAGGGAATGAGCAGTTCTTC
cdr3_aa: CASSLPGGPRGNEQFF

clone_size: once
v_call: TRBV7-3
j_call: TRBJ2-1
d_call: NA
cdr3_nt: TGTGCCAGCAGCTTAAGTCAGGGTGGGATTGAGCAGTTCTTC
cdr3_aa: CASSLSQGGIEQFF

clone_size: NA
v_call: TRBV3-1/TRBV3-2
j_call: TRBJ2-7
d_call: TRBD1
cdr3_nt: TGTGCCAGCAGCCATCTCCGGGACAGGGTCTACGAGCAGTACTTC
cdr3_aa: CASSHLRDRVYEQYF

clone_size: once
v_call: TRBV12-5
j_call: TRBJ2-7
d_call: TRBD1
cdr3_nt: TGTGCTAGTGGTTTGATGGCAGGGGGCGTCTACGAGCAGTACTTC
cdr3_aa: CASGLMAGGVYEQYF

clone_size: NA
v_call: TRBV28
j_call: TRBJ2-4
d_call: NA
cdr3_nt: TGTGCCAGCAGTTTCCCCAGGCCCAACAACATTCAGTACTTC
cdr3_aa: CASSFPRPNNIQYF

clone_size: NA
v_call: TRBV23-1
j_call: TRBJ1-1
d_call: TRBD1
cdr3_nt: TGCGCCAGCAGTCTCCAAACCTCCCCGGGACAGCAAAACACTGAAGCTTTCTTT
cdr3_aa: CASSLQTSPGQQNTEAFF

clone_size: once
v_call: TRBV24-1
j_call: TRBJ2-3
d_call: NA
cdr3_nt: TGTGCCACCGGACAGAGGGGAACTAGCACAGATACGCAGTATTTT
cdr3_aa: CATGQRGTSTDTQYF

clone_size: NA
v_call: TRBV10-2
j_call: TRBJ1-5
d_call: NA
cdr3_nt: TGCGCCAGCAGTGAGATGGCAGGGGCTTTCAATCAGCCCCAGCATTTT
cdr3_aa: CASSEMAGAFNQPQHF

clone_size: NA
v_call: TRBV19
j_call: TRBJ1-4
d_call: TRBD1
cdr3_nt: TGTGCCAGTAGTACTCCAGGGGGCGATGCCCATGAAAAACTGTTTTTT
cdr3_aa: CASSTPGGDAHEKLFF

clone_size: few
v_call: TRBV12-3/TRBV12-4
j_call: TRBJ1-5
d_call: NA
cdr3_nt: TGTGCCAGCAGTTTAAACGAGGGTCAGCCCCAGCATTTT
cdr3_aa: CASSLNEGQPQHF

clone_size: NA
v_call: TRBV28
j_call: TRBJ1-1
d_call: NA
cdr3_nt: TGTGCCAGCACCAGGTCTCGGAGGACTGAAGCTTTCTTT
cdr3_aa: CASTRSRRTEAFF

clone_size: NA
v_call: TRBV5-4
j_call: TRBJ2-1
d_call: NA
cdr3_nt: TGTGCCAGCAGCTTTCTGTACAATGAGCAGTTCTTC
cdr3_aa: CASSFLYNEQFF

clone_size: once
v_call: TRBV28
j_call: TRBJ2-2
d_call: NA
cdr3_nt: TGTGCCAGCAGTTTAGACAGGACCACCGGGGAGCTGTTTTTT
cdr3_aa: CASSLDRTTGELFF